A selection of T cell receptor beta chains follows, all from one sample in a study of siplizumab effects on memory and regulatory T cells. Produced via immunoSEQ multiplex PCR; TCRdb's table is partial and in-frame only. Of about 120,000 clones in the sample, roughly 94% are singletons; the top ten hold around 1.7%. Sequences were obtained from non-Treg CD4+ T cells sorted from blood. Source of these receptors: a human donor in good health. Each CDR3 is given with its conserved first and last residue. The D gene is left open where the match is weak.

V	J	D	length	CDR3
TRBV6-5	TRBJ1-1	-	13	CASSNIGNTEAFF
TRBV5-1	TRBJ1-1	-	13	CASSLEQNTEAFF
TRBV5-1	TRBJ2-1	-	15	CASSLDFSSYNEQFF
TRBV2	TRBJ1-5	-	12	CASSDDSSPQHF
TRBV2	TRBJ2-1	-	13	CASKASEWNEQFF
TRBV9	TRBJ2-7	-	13	CASSVGRTYEQYF
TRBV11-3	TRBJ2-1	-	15	CASSLGGGKDNEQFF
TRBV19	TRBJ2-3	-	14	CASSPGTRTDTQYF
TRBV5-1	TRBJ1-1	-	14	CASSLQGSNTEAFF
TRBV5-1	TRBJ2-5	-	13	CASSQQPQETQYF
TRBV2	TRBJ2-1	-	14	CASSGGTPWDEQFF
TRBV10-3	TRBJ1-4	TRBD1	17	CAISESRGTATNEKLFF
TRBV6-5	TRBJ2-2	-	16	CASSYSVGQGTGELFF
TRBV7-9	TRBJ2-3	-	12	CASSLLTDTQYF
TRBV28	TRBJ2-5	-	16	CASSLGGGTVQETQYF
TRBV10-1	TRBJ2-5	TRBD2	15	CASSQGLAGEETQYF
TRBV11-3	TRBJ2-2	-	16	CASSLVTGSNTGELFF
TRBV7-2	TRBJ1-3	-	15	CASSQGPPNADTIYF
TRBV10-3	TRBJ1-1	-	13	CAISEPNQAEAFF
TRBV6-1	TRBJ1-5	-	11	CASSELDFLHF
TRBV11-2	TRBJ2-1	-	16	CASSLAGRPSGNEQFF
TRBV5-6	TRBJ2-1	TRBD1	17	CASSGQGQGVSYNEQFF
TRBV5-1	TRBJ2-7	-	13	CASSFQGTYEQYF
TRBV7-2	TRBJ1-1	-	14	CASSLRGLNTEAFF
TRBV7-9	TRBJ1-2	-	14	CASSLVSAGPGYTF
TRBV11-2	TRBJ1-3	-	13	CASSLDIVNTIYF
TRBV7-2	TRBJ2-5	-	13	CASSLERGETQYF
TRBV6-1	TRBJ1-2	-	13	CASKQSSEGGYTF
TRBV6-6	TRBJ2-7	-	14	CASTQWQGVDEQYF
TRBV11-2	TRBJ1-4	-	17	CASSLRGDPGANEKLFF
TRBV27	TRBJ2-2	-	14	CASSLSRATGELFF
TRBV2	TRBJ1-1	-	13	CASAREANTEAFF
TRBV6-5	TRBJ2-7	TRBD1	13	CASTRQGLYEQYF
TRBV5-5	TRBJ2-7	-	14	CASSLGSGPYEQYF
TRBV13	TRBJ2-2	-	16	CASSPTLRRKREELFF
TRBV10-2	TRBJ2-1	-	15	CASSESTAGRDEQFF
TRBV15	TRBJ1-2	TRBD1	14	CATSRRGRFYGYTF
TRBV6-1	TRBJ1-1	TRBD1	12	CASSQQGIEAFF
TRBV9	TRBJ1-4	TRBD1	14	CASSTTGTGEKLFF
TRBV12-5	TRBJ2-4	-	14	CASARARAKNIQYF
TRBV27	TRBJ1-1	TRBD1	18	CASSPTQTEGGGYTEAFF
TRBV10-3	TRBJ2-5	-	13	CAISSRGEETQYF
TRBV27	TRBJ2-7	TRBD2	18	CASSLSIPRREGPGEQYF
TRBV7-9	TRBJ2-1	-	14	CASSLQNSYNEQFF